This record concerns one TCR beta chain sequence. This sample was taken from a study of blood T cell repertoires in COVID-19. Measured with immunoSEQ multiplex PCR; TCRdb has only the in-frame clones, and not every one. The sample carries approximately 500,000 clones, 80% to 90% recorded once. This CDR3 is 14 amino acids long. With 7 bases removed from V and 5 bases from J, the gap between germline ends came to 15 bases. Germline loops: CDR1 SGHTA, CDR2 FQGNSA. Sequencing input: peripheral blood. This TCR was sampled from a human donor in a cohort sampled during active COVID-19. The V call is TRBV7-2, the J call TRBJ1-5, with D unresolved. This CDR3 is CASTLSGPHQPQHF. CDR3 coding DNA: TGTGCCAGCACCCTTTCGGGTCCACATCAGCCCCAGCATTTT.